The 2 T cell receptor beta chains below were found in one sample sequenced in a study of post-analysis software for immune sequencing data. General study findings and limits: A handful of TRBV segments were significantly more frequent in patients than in controls. TRBV5-6, TRBV5-1 and TRBV20-1 were among these segments.

No antigen is known for these receptors. Prepared libraries of TCR beta cDNA carried unique molecular identifiers. Each CDR3 protein gets one entry after TCRdb re-called the PCR reads with MiXCR. The sample lists 650,000 to 900,000 distinct CDR3 sequences; just over 45% were seen once. The source material was blood. Receptors originate from a girl aged 10 to 17 with multiple sclerosis.

This rearrangement joins TRBV28 to TRBJ2-1; 7 bases map to TRBD2. Germline assignment: CDR1 MDHEN and CDR2 SYDVKM. This CDR3 has 17 amino acids. J lost 7 bases, V lost 5 bases, and 17 bases had no gene match. CDR3 amino acids: CASSPYLAGVVLNEQFF. Written as DNA, the CDR3 is TGTGCCAGCAGTCCTTACTTGGCGGGAGTAGTATTGAATGAGCAGTTCTTC.

This clonotype was found a few times. This rearrangement joins TRBV7-9 to TRBJ2-5; possibly TRBD1 for D (7 bases). Trimming left V 0 bases short and J 4 bases short, with 18 bases between. Germline CDR1 reads SEHNR; CDR2 reads FQNEAQ (reference sequence). The CDR3 spans 17 residues. CDR3 bases: TGTGCCAGCAGCTTAGCCCCCAGGGGGGTTTCGTCAGAGACCCAGTACTTC. Translating it yields CASSLAPRGVSSETQYF. The full variable domain, completed using reference TRBV7-9 and TRBJ2-5, is DTGVSQNPRHKITKRGQNVTFRCDPISEHNRLYWYRQTLGQGPEFLTYFQNEAQLEKSRLLSDRFSAERPKGSFSTLEIQRTEQGDSAMYLCASSLAPRGVSSETQYFGPGTRLLVL.